A single sample gave rise to the 5 T cell receptor beta chains below, sequenced in a study of prognosis after radiotherapy for stage I lung cancer. Genomic DNA yielded TCR beta CDR3, amplified by two-round multiplex PCR. Primers were specific to each TRBV and TRBJ gene in first-round PCR. TCRdb processed the multiplex PCR reads anew with MiXCR; each CDR3 protein has one entry. The table lists 20,000 to 25,000 distinct CDR3 sequences, 40% to 45% of them singletons. The sequenced sample was PBMCs, obtained before or after stereotactic body radiation therapy (not recorded which). The source is a donor aged 50 or older with non-small cell lung cancer.

This clonotype was seen many times. The chain recombines TRBV9 with TRBJ2-2, with TRBD2 matching 14 bases. This CDR3 has 18 amino acids. The ends lost 0 bases at V and 3 bases at J; junction bases unmatched: 4. From germline, CDR1 is SGDLS and CDR2 YYNGEE. CDR3 DNA sequence: TGTGCCAGCAGCGTAGGACTAGCGGGGGGGACGGACACCGGGGAGCTGTTTTTT. This sequence encodes CASSVGLAGGTDTGELFF.

A word on this clonotype: One base separates it from a far larger clone, so it is likely a read error. The chain combines TRBV6-8 with TRBJ2-7; D may be TRBD1 (6 bases). The CDR3 sequence is 14 residues long. V was clipped by 6 bases and J by 6 bases, with 18 bases between them. Germline values: CDR1 MNHGY, CDR2 SAAAGT. The chain's CDR3 is CASSPGQPTGEQYF. CDR3 coding DNA: TGTGCCAGCAGCCCAGGACAGCCGACGGGCGAGCAGTACTTC.

The chain joins TRBV6-2 or TRBV6-3 to TRBJ2-2, with 14 positions matching TRBD2. The junction had 8 bases not matched to a gene; V was cut back by 6 bases and J by 5 bases. This CDR3 region has 17 residues. Germline values: CDR1 MNHEY, CDR2 SVGEGT. DNA for the CDR3: TGTGCCAGCAGCAGGGGACTAGCGGGAGACCGGACCGGGGAGCTGTTTTTT. Amino acids: CASSRGLAGDRTGELFF.

In its sample, this clonotype was seen many times. The genes are TRBV4-3 and TRBJ2-2; 10 bases align to TRBD2. The V segment lost 0 bases and the J segment 5 bases; nucleotides outside the gene matches: 6. Germline V gives CDR1 LGHNA, CDR2 YSLEER. CDR3 length: 17 amino acids. CDR3 nucleotide sequence: TGCGCCAGCAGCCAAGATTGGGGAGCGGGAGGGACCGGGGAGCTGTTTTTT. This gives the protein CASSQDWGAGGTGELFF.

The rearrangement joins TRBV9 to TRBJ2-1; 13 bases map to TRBD2. Trimming removed 6 bases from V and 4 bases from J; junction bases left unmatched: 7. The CDR3 extends over 16 amino acids. Germline V CDR1 and CDR2: SGDLS, YYNGEE. CDR3 DNA: TGTGCCAGCACCCTACTAGCGGGAGGGCCTTACAATGAGCAGTTCTTC. This sequence encodes CASTLLAGGPYNEQFF.